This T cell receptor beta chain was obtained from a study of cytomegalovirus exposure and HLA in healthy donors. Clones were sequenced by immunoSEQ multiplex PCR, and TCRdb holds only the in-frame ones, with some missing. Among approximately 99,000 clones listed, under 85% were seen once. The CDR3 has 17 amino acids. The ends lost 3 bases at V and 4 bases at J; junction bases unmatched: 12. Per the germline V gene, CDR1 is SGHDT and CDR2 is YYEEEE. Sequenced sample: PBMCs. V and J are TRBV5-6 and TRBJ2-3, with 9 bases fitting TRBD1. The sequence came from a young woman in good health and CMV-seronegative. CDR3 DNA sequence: TGTGCCAGCAGCTGGAACAGGGGGCGGAGGTATCCAGATACGCAGTATTTT. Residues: CASSWNRGRRYPDTQYF.